This record looks at one T cell receptor (beta chain) sequence and its context. This sample was taken from a study of blood T cell repertoires in COVID-19. Some clones are missing from TCRdb's copy, which holds only in-frame ones; the method was immunoSEQ multiplex PCR. The table shows about 210,000 clones, with 80% to 85% occurring only once. The ends were cut back, 10 bases at V and 1 base at J, with 7 bases in the middle. The CDR3 is 12 residues long. Germline lookup yields CDR1 KGHDR and CDR2 SFDVKD. The sequence derives from a woman between 50 and 59 years old with acute COVID-19. The chain joins TRBV24-1 to TRBJ1-3; D gene unclear. The specimen was PBMCs or T cells enriched from blood (not recorded which). The CDR3 spells CATVSSGNTIYF. CDR3 DNA sequence: TGTGCCACTGTCTCTTCTGGAAACACCATATATTTT.